This T cell receptor beta chain derives from a study of blood T cell repertoires in COVID-19. Study at large: Whether acute or convalescent, the COVID-19 samples came from the United States, Italy and Spain. In each case, the material was cDNA or gDNA derived from T cells, B-cell-depleted T cells, or PBMCs.

As originally analysed: By means of reference gene primer amplification, nucleated cell counts were estimated. The assay was immunoSEQ multiplex PCR, and TCRdb's table has in-frame clones only and misses some. V, J and clone size reflect that table, while D and trimming were determined from the DNA. The sample lists 150,000 to 200,000 clones; around four fifths were seen once. The length of the CDR3 is 11 residues. V was pared by 6 bases and J by 8 bases, with 7 bases between. This receptor was taken from a man in his forties who had recovered from COVID-19. The chain joins TRBV12-3 or TRBV12-4 to TRBJ1-4; the D is unclear. The specimen sequenced was peripheral blood. The CDR3 nucleotides read TGTGCCAGCAGGGAGGTGGAAAAACTGTTTTTT. It is translated as CASREVEKLFF.